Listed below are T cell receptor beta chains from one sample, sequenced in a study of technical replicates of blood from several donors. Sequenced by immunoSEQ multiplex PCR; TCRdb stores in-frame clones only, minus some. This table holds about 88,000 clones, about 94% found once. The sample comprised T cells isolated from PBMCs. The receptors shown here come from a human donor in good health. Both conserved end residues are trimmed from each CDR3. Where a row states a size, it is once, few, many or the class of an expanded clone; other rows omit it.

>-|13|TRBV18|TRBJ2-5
ASSPPGQGESTQY
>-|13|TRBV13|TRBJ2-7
ASSPPTSGFYEQY
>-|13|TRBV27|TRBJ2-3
ASSPDRAITDTQY
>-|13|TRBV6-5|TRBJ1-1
ASSYSSTGNTEAF
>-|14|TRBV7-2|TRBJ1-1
ASSFVTGGFGTEAF
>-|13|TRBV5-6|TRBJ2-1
ASSYRTGDYNEQF
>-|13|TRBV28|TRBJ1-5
ASSLGQGVDQPQH
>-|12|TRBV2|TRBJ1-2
ASRALGTFGGYT
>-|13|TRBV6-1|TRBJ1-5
ASSDLWTVGQPQH
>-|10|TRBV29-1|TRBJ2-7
SVRGRPNEQY
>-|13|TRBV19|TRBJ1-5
ASSIMTAQNQPQH
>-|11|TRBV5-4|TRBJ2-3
ASSLQNTDTQY
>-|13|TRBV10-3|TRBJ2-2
AISDRTDYAGELF
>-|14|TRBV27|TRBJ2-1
ASSLIGTGAFNEQF
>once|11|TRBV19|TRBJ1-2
ASSLREGGSYT
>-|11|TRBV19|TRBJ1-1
ASSIVRNTEAF
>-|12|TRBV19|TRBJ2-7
ASSIGTGPYEQY
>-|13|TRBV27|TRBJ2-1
ASSSPGLTYNEQF
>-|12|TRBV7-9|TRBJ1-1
ASSLKGGDTEAF
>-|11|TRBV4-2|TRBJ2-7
ASSPSSSYEQY
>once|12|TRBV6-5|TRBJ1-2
ASVRPLSGYGYT
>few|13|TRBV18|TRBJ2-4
ASSPYRGAKNIQY
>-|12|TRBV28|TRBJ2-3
ASSLGGRVDTQY
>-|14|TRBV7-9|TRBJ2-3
ASSLDLSGRTDTQY
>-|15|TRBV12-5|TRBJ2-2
ASGLVITGSNTGELF
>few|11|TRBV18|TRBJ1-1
ASSPSGNTEAF
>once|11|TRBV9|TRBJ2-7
ASSVEGVAEQY
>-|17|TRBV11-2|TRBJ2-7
ASSPRGGLAGGGSYEQY
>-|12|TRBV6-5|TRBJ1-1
ASSPDRLNTEAF
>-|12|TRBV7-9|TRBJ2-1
ASSLSGSFDEQF
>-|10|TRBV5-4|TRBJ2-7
ASSSGHYEQY
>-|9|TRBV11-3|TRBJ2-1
ASSRDNEQF